The 5 T cell receptor beta chains below come from one sample, sequenced in a study of identifying expanded T cells in peripheral blood. Profiled with immunoSEQ multiplex PCR; TCRdb holds only in-frame clones, not every one. The table includes roughly 100,000 clones, around 88% detected once. Sequences were obtained from blood. These receptors were obtained from a person aged 18-70 years in good health.

V usage is TRBV19 and J usage is TRBJ2-3; no firm D call. Looked up from germline, CDR1 is LNHDA and CDR2 is SQIVND (reference sequence). This CDR3 spans 13 amino acids. Deletions cut 4 bases from V and 0 bases from J, with 5 bases between. The DNA of the CDR3 is TGTGCCAGTAGTACAGACAGCACAGATACGCAGTATTTT. Protein sequence: CASSTDSTDTQYF.

Only one count was recorded for this clone. DNA of the CDR3: TGCAGCGCCCTGCGCGCCCCAGGCAGCAATGAGCAGTTCTTC. This encodes CSALRAPGSNEQFF. The genes are TRBV29-1 and TRBJ2-1, with D unresolved. V lost 7 bases, J lost 6 bases, and 19 bases lay in between. Per germline, CDR1 SQVTM and CDR2 ANQGSEA. The CDR3 contains 14 residues.

The genes are TRBV12-2 and TRBJ2-1; the tabulated D call, TRBD2, remains unverified against the DNA. TRBV12-2 is annotated as a pseudogene. CDR3 length equals 15 residues. CDR3 DNA sequence: TGTGCAAGTCGCTTAGCGACTAGCGGGAGTTTTGAGCAGTTCTTC. Its protein is CASRLATSGSFEQFF.

At least ten counts were recorded for this clone. This chain uses TRBV6-1 with TRBJ1-5; D possibly corresponds to TRBD1 (5 bases). Trimming shortened V by 0 bases and J by 2 bases, and 20 bases separated the two germline ends. The CDR3 is 19 amino acids. Germline V CDR1 and CDR2: MNHNS, SASEGT. CDR3 bases: TGTGCCAGCAGTGAAGCCCCAGGGCGACGCTCGGGAGGCAATCAGCCCCAGCATTTT. It encodes CASSEAPGRRSGGNQPQHF.

The chain couples TRBV29-1 to TRBJ1-4; D remains unclear. The CDR3 length is 10 residues. Trimming pared 6 bases from V and 8 bases from J, leaving 7 bases between. Per germline, CDR1 SQVTM and CDR2 ANQGSEA. In DNA form, the CDR3 reads TGCAGCGTCTGGTGGGAAAAACTGTTTTTT. Protein: CSVWWEKLFF.